This TCR beta chain was observed in a study of vaccination and CD4 T cells after COVID-19. Study at large: Each participant was administered two doses of a vaccine, which was either BNT162b2 or mRNA-1273. Samples taken post-COVID came a median around 100 days after diagnosis, ranging from 35 to 161.

Trimming removed 3 bases at V and 9 bases at J, with 21 bases between. This CDR3 has 15 residues. Germline V gene lookup returns CDR1 SQVTM and CDR2 ANQGSEA. Comment on this clonotype: The antigen remains undetermined.

Sequencing of the DNA from cultured CD4+ T cells was carried out with the Oncomine TCR Beta short-read assay. TCRdb analysed the PCR reads with MiXCR anew, one entry per CDR3 protein. The table includes more than 10,000 distinct CDR3 sequences, about 30% detected once. Treatment specified: approximately 9-day PBMC culture with coronavirus spike peptide pools or control peptides (ViraFEST assay). ViraFEST used peptide pools to expand antigen-specific T cells and subsequently sequenced their TCRs. Whole-study findings and limits: The analysis of convalescent patients involved relatively few individuals and lacked early post-infection timepoints.

This receptor was identified in a human donor who had recovered from COVID-19. This sample comprised CD4+ T cells from blood, cultured in vitro, obtained after SARS-CoV-2 vaccination. The chain links TRBV29-1 to TRBJ2-1; TRBD2 might be the D (7 bases). The CDR3 DNA is TGCAGCGTTGATAACCCGGCGGGGGCAATAGGTGAGCAGTTCTTC. Amino acid sequence: CSVDNPAGAIGEQFF.